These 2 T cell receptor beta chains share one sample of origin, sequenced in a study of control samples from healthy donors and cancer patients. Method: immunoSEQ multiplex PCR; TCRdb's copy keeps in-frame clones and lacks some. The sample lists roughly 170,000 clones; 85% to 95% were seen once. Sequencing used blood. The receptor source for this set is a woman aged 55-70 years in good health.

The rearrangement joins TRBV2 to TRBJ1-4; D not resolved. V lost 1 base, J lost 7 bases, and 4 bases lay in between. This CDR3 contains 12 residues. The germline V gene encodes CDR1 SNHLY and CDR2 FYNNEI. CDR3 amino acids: CASSEVGEKLFF. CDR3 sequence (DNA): TGTGCCAGCAGTGAAGTAGGTGAAAAACTGTTTTTT. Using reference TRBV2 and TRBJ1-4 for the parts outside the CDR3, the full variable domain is EPEVTQTPSHQVTQMGQEVILRCVPISNHLYFYWYRQILGQKVEFLVSFYNNEISEKSEIFDDQFSVERPDGSNFTLKIRSTKLEDSAMYFCASSEVGEKLFFGSGTQLSVL.

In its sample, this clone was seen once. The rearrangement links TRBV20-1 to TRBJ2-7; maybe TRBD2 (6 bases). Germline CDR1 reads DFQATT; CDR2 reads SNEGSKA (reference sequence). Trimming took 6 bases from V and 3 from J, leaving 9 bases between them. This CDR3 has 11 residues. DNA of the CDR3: TGCAGTGCCCGGGAGCTCTACGAGCAGTACTTC. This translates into CSARELYEQYF.